The 30 T cell receptor beta chains below come from one sample, sequenced in a study of shared clonotypes between healthy human individuals. Produced via immunoSEQ multiplex PCR; TCRdb's table is partial and in-frame only. The table shows a few million clones, with roughly 93% occurring only once. Sequencing used naive CD4+ T cells from PBMCs. Subset of the sample: CD45RA+ positively selected. These receptors came from a young man in good health. Some clones in this sample may be carry-over from other donors' samples.

The V and J genes are TRBV9 and TRBJ1-5; D unresolved. The germline gives CDR1 SGDLS, CDR2 YYNGEE. This CDR3 region has 15 residues. Deletions cut 0 bases from V and 6 bases from J, with 13 bases between. The CDR3 coding sequence is TGTGCCAGCAGCGTAGGCGGAGGCGGTGGTCAGCCCCAGCATTTT. This codes for CASSVGGGGGQPQHF. The variable domain in full, with the rest retrieved from reference TRBV9 and TRBJ1-5, is DSGVTQTPKHLITATGQRVTLRCSPRSGDLSVYWYQQSLDQGLQFLIQYYNGEERAKGNILERFSAQQFPDLHSELNLSSLELGDSALYFCASSVGGGGGQPQHFGDGTRLSIL.

This sequence joins TRBV2 and TRBJ2-3; 8 bases are a match to TRBD2. This CDR3 spans 15 amino acids. After removal of 4 bases from V and 8 bases from J, the junction contained 11 bases not matched to a gene. Per germline, CDR1 SNHLY and CDR2 FYNNEI. Here the CDR3 reads CASSVDGRAQGTQYF. The CDR3, as DNA: TGTGCCAGCAGTGTAGACGGGAGGGCCCAAGGTACGCAGTATTTT.

This clone was detected only once. The chain joins TRBV7-2 to TRBJ1-2; perhaps TRBD1 as D (6 bases). The germline gives CDR1 SGHTA, CDR2 FQGNSA. V dropped 5 bases and J dropped 0 bases, with 19 bases sitting between them. This CDR3 region has 17 residues. CDR3 amino acids: CASSQNPQGRTNYGYTF. CDR3 bases: TGTGCCAGCAGCCAGAATCCCCAGGGGAGAACTAACTATGGCTACACCTTC.

The chain is built from TRBV10-1 and TRBJ2-1; D is uncertain. This CDR3 spans 11 amino acids. Per germline, CDR1 WNHNN and CDR2 SYGVQD (reference sequence). V lost 5 bases, J lost 5 bases, and 4 bases lay in between. This chain's CDR3 is CASSHDNEQFF. The CDR3 DNA reads as TGCGCCAGCAGTCACGACAATGAGCAGTTCTTC.

V usage is TRBV2 and J usage is TRBJ2-7; D is unclear. V lost 7 bases, J lost 6 bases, and 10 bases lay in between. Germline CDR1 SNHLY, CDR2 FYNNEI. This CDR3 contains 11 residues. CDR3 bases: TGTGCCAGCACAGGTCTATCCGAGCAGTACTTC. It specifies CASTGLSEQYF.

The rearrangement uses TRBV19 and TRBJ1-5, with 7 bases fitting TRBD1. The V and J ends lost 6 bases and 8 bases, in that order; junction bases with no gene match: 10. Germline CDR1 reads LNHDA; CDR2 reads SQIVND (reference sequence). This CDR3 is built from 14 residues. The CDR3 reads CASSSLTGYEPQHF. CDR3 bases: TGTGCCAGTAGCTCCCTGACAGGGTATGAGCCCCAGCATTTT.

DNA for the CDR3: TGTGCCAGCAATACCCAGGCGGGATCCTACGAGCAGTACTTC. Translation gives CASNTQAGSYEQYF. This chain joins TRBV28 and TRBJ2-7, with D tentatively TRBD2 (6 bases). V lost 7 bases and J 1 base, leaving 14 bases between the germline ends. This CDR3 spans 14 amino acids. CDR1 and CDR2 from the germline V gene are MDHEN and SYDVKM.

The chain carries TRBV10-3 and TRBJ1-2, with D possibly TRBD1 on 6 matching bases. The CDR3 covers 13 residues. Trimming removed 10 bases from V and 5 bases from J, with 17 bases in between. The germline CDR1 and CDR2 sequences are ENHRY and SYGVKD. The CDR3 DNA sequence: TGTGCCACCGAAGGTGGGACACTATATGGCTACACCTTC. Protein sequence: CATEGGTLYGYTF.

The chain carries TRBV6-1 and TRBJ1-3; D unresolved. This CDR3 has 15 amino acids. Germline assignment: CDR1 MNHNS and CDR2 SASEGT. The ends were cut back, 6 bases at V and 2 bases at J, with 14 bases in the middle. The CDR3 is CASSAEYVAGNTIYF. The CDR3 DNA follows: TGTGCCAGCAGCGCCGAGTACGTGGCTGGAAACACCATATATTTT.

The rearrangement uses TRBV7-6 and TRBJ2-1; D unclear. The CDR3 runs 14 residues. Trimming removed 4 bases at V and 8 bases at J, with 15 bases between. CDR1 and CDR2 from the germline V gene are SGHVS and FNYEAQ. CDR3 DNA: TGTGCCAGCAGCTCACCCCGAGGAGCTGATGAGCAGTTCTTC. It is translated as CASSSPRGADEQFF.

This clone has a single count. This sequence joins TRBV6-1 and TRBJ2-7, with 8 bases lining up with TRBD2. V shed 4 bases and J 7 bases; nucleotides not matched to a gene: 9. Germline V gives CDR1 MNHNS, CDR2 SASEGT. The CDR3 consists of 14 residues. In DNA form, the CDR3 reads TGTGCCAGCAGTGCGCCGGGACTAGGCGCTGAGCAGTACTTC. It translates to CASSAPGLGAEQYF.

The CDR3: CASGSWGAAGEKLFF. The CDR3 DNA is TGTGCCAGCGGTTCATGGGGGGCCGCGGGTGAAAAACTGTTTTTT. This sequence joins TRBV6-6 and TRBJ1-4, with a tentative D call TRBD1 (6 bases). Trimming took 8 bases from V and 7 from J, leaving 20 bases between them. The CDR3 has 15 residues. The germline V gene encodes CDR1 MNHNY and CDR2 SVGAGI (reference sequence).

This sequence joins TRBV11-2 and TRBJ1-2; D gene ambiguous. In germline, CDR1 is SGHAT, CDR2 FQNNGV. The CDR3 has 14 residues. The V and J ends lost 5 bases and 4 bases respectively, with 14 bases between them. CDR3 in amino acids: CASSRRLASYGYTF. In DNA, the CDR3 is TGTGCCAGCAGCCGAAGACTAGCAAGCTATGGCTACACCTTC. Full variable domain (outside the CDR3, taken from reference TRBV11-2 and TRBJ1-2): EAGVAQSPRYKIIEKRQSVAFWCNPISGHATLYWYQQILGQGPKLLIQFQNNGVVDDSQLPKDRFSAERLKGVDSTLKIQPAKLEDSAVYLCASSRRLASYGYTFGSGTRLTVV.

This clone was picked up a small number of times. The chain recombines TRBV30 with TRBJ1-5; D remains unclear. This CDR3 is 14 amino acids long. Trimming shortened V by 1 base and J by 5 bases, and 12 bases separated the two germline ends. CDR1 is GTSNPN, CDR2 SVGIG, per germline (reference sequence). The DNA of the CDR3 is TGTGCCTGGAGTGCGACGGGTGGTGATCAGCCCCAGCATTTT. This codes for CAWSATGGDQPQHF. Full variable domain (remainder filled in from reference TRBV30 and TRBJ1-5): SQTIHQWPATLVQPVGSPLSLECTVEGTSNPNLYWYRQAAGRGLQLLFYSVGIGQISSEVPQNLSASRPQDRQFILSSKKLLLSDSGFYLCAWSATGGDQPQHFGDGTRLSIL.

The chain is built from TRBV27 and TRBJ1-5, with 11 bases identical to TRBD1. This CDR3 has 15 residues. CDR1 is MNHEY, CDR2 SMNVEV, per germline (reference sequence). With V trimmed by 3 bases and J by 5 bases, 3 bases remained unmatched. The CDR3 nucleotides read TGTGCCAGCAGTTTCAGGACAGGGGGCGATCAGCCCCAGCATTTT. Amino acid sequence: CASSFRTGGDQPQHF.

This clone came up a few times. The chain couples TRBV7-6 to TRBJ1-5; D ambiguous. Trimming cost V 2 bases and J 3 bases, with 5 bases left between them. The CDR3 contains 13 residues. The germline V gene has CDR1 SGHVS and CDR2 FNYEAQ. The CDR3 is CASSLLFNQPQHF. For the CDR3, the DNA is TGTGCCAGCAGCTTATTGTTCAATCAGCCCCAGCATTTT.

This chain links TRBV6-1 with TRBJ1-5; D ambiguous. This CDR3 has 11 residues. V was trimmed by 4 bases and J by 11 bases, leaving 9 bases between them. Germline assignment: CDR1 MNHNS and CDR2 SASEGT. CDR3 amino acids: CASSGEGTQHF. In DNA, the CDR3 is TGTGCCAGCAGTGGTGAGGGAACCCAGCATTTT.

In this sample, this clone turned up once. The chain has TRBV28 and TRBJ2-7; 7 bases map to TRBD1. Per the germline V gene, CDR1 is MDHEN and CDR2 is SYDVKM. After removal of 6 bases from V and 3 bases from J, the junction contained 11 bases not matched to a gene. This CDR3 has 15 residues. CDR3 region: CASRLTGTAVYEQYF. The CDR3 DNA follows: TGTGCCAGCAGATTGACCGGGACAGCGGTCTACGAGCAGTACTTC.

The genes are TRBV25-1 and TRBJ2-3; D gene unclear. The V end was cut by 3 bases, the J end by 2 bases, with 12 bases between. The CDR3 spans 15 residues. Germline-derived CDR1 and CDR2 are MGHDK and SYGVNS. The CDR3 sequence: CASSDATTNTDTQYF. CDR3 coding DNA: TGTGCCAGCAGTGATGCCACGACAAACACAGATACGCAGTATTTT.

Remarks on this clone: Other DNA variants within this sample encode the same CDR3. The chain uses TRBV18 and TRBJ1-2; 7 positions agree with TRBD1. The CDR3 runs 13 residues. After removal of 4 bases from V and 3 bases from J, the junction contained 2 bases not matched to a gene. Per germline, CDR1 KGHSH and CDR2 LQKENI. CDR3 coding DNA: TGTGCCAGCTCACAAGACAGGGACTATGGCTACACCTTC. Protein: CASSQDRDYGYTF.

V and J are TRBV29-1 and TRBJ1-3; 8 bases map to TRBD1. Germline V gene data show CDR1 as SQVTM and CDR2 as ANQGSEA. The CDR3 contains 14 residues. The CDR3, as DNA: TGCAGTTTCAGACAGGGGAACTCTGGAAACACCATATATTTT. It translates to CSFRQGNSGNTIYF.

The V call is TRBV7-3, the J call TRBJ2-1, with D maybe TRBD1 (6 bases). The CDR3 is 14 residues long. Trimming removed 0 bases at V and 10 bases at J, with 13 bases between. CDR1 and CDR2 from the germline V gene are SGHTA and FQGTGA. The CDR3 reads CASSLTSIGTEQFF. The CDR3 coding sequence is TGTGCCAGCAGCTTAACGAGTATCGGGACAGAGCAGTTCTTC.

The chain is built from TRBV6-5 and TRBJ2-2, with 7 bases identical to TRBD1. Germline-derived CDR1 and CDR2 are MNHEY and SVGAGI. The trim removed 6 bases at V and 5 bases at J, leaving 9 bases unmatched. CDR3 size: 15 residues. CDR3 protein: CASRPPGQPTGELFF. The CDR3 DNA sequence: TGTGCCAGCAGGCCACCGGGACAGCCTACCGGGGAGCTGTTTTTT.

In its sample, this clone was seen once. Other DNA sequences in this sample translate to the same CDR3. This chain connects TRBV29-1 to TRBJ2-3; 7 bases line up with TRBD1. The V segment lost 4 bases and the J segment 0 bases; nucleotides outside the gene matches: 4. Germline-derived CDR1 and CDR2 are SQVTM and ANQGSEA. This CDR3 region has 14 residues. For the CDR3, the DNA is TGCAGCGTTGGACAGGGAGCTAGCACAGATACGCAGTATTTT. This gives the protein CSVGQGASTDTQYF.

Regarding this clone: At one end the junction does not follow the germline gene, possibly because of a read error. V gene TRBV6-5 combines with J gene TRBJ2-5; D is uncertain. The CDR3 is 13 residues long. The germline CDR1 and CDR2 sequences are MNHEY and SVGAGI. CDR3 region: CASSYSRSESQYF. The CDR3 DNA follows: TGTGCCAGCAGTTACTCTAGGTCAGAGTCCCAGTACTTC.

This chain uses TRBV27 with TRBJ1-4; D not certain. V lost 4 bases and J lost 10, with 13 bases in between. The CDR3 consists of 13 residues. The germline gives CDR1 MNHEY, CDR2 SMNVEV (reference sequence). The CDR3 here is CASSSLRAGKLFF. The CDR3 DNA is TGTGCCAGCAGTTCGCTTAGGGCGGGAAAACTGTTTTTT.

With regard to this clone: The sample carries other DNA sequences with the same CDR3. The CDR3 region is CASSPRTGTYEQYF. Written as DNA, the CDR3 is TGTGCCAGCTCACCAAGGACAGGAACCTACGAGCAGTACTTC. The V call is TRBV18, the J call TRBJ2-7; 7 nucleotides line up with TRBD1. The CDR3 contains 14 residues. In germline, CDR1 is KGHSH, CDR2 LQKENI. The J segment lost 2 bases and the V segment lost 2 bases, leaving 3 bases of the junction unmatched.

The CDR3 is CACGGWDTEAFF. Here the CDR3 DNA reads TGTGCCTGCGGTGGCTGGGACACTGAAGCTTTCTTT. The chain employs TRBV6-5 and TRBJ1-1; D unclear. This CDR3 spans 12 amino acids. Germline assignment: CDR1 MNHEY and CDR2 SVGAGI. V gave up 11 bases and J gave up 3 bases, with 13 bases separating them.

The chain carries TRBV7-2 and TRBJ1-4; D uncertain. V was pared by 1 base and J by 0 bases, with 6 bases between. The germline CDR1 and CDR2 sequences are SGHTA and FQGNSA. This CDR3 spans 15 amino acids. The DNA of the CDR3 is TGTGCCAGCAGCTTAGACGGGACAACTAATGAAAAACTGTTTTTT. This encodes CASSLDGTTNEKLFF.

V usage is TRBV13 and J usage is TRBJ2-5, with D perhaps matching TRBD2 (5 bases). Germline-derived CDR1 and CDR2 are PRHDT and FYEKMQ (reference sequence). The CDR3 sequence is 13 residues long. V gave up 0 bases and J gave up 6 bases, with 8 bases separating them. This CDR3 is CASSLGPGKTQYF. The DNA for the CDR3 is TGTGCCAGCAGCTTAGGCCCGGGGAAGACCCAGTACTTC. Full variable domain (remainder filled in from reference TRBV13 and TRBJ2-5): AAGVIQSPRHLIKEKRETATLKCYPIPRHDTVYWYQQGPGQDPQFLISFYEKMQSDKGSIPDRFSAQQFSDYHSELNMSSLELGDSALYFCASSLGPGKTQYFGPGTRLLVL.